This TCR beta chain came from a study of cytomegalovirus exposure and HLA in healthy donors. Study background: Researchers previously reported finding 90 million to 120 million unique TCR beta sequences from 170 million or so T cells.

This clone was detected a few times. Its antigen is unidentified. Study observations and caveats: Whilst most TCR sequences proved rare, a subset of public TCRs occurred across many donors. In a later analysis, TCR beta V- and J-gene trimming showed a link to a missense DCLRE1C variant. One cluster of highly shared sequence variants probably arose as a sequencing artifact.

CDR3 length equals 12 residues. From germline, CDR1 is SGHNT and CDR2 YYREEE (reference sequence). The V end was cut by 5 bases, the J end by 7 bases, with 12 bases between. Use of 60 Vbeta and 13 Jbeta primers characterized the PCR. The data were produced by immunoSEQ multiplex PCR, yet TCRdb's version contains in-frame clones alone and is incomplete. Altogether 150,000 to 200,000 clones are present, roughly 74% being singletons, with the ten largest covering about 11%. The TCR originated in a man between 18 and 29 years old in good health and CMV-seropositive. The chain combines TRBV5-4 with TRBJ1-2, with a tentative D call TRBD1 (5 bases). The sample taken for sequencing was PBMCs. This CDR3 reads CASRAQGTGYTF. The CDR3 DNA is TGTGCCAGCAGAGCTCAGGGAACTGGCTACACCTTC.